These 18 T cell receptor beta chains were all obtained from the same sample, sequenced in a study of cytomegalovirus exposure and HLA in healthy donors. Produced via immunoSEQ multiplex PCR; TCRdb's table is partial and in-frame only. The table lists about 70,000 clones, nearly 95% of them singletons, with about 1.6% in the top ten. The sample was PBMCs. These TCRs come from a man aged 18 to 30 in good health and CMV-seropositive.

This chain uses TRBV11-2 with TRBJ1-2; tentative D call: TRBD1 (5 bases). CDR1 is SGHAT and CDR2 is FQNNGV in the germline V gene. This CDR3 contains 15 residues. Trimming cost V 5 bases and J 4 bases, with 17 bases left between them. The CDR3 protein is CASSPGSRGTYGYTF. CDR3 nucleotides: TGTGCCAGCAGCCCTGGCTCTCGGGGGACCTATGGCTACACCTTC.

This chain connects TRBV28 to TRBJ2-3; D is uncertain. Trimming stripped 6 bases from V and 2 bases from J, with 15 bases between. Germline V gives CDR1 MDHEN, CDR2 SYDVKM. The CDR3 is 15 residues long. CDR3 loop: CASSVVGSSTDTQYF. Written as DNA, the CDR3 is TGTGCCAGCAGCGTTGTCGGTTCCTCCACAGATACGCAGTATTTT.

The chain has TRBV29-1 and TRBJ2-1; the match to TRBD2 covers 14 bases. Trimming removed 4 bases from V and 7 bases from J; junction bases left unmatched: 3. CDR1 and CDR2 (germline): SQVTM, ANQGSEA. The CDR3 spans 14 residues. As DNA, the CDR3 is TGCAGCGTTGTGGGACTAGCGGGAGCTAATGAGCAGTTCTTC. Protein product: CSVVGLAGANEQFF.

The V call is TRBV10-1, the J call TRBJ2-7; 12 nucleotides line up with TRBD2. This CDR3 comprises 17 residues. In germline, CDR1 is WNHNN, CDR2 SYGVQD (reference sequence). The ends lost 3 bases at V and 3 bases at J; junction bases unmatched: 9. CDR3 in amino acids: CASSDGTGLAGSYEQYF. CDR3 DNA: TGCGCCAGCAGTGACGGGACGGGACTAGCGGGTAGCTACGAGCAGTACTTC.

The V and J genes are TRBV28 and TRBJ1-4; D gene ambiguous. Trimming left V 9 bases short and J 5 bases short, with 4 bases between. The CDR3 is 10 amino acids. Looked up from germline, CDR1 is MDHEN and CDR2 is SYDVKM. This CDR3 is CASGNEKLFF. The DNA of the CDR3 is TGTGCCAGTGGCAATGAAAAACTGTTTTTT.

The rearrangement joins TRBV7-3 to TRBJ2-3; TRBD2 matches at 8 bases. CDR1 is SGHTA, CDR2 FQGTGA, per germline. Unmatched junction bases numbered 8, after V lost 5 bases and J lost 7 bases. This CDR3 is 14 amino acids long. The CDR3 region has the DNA TGTGCCAGCAGCAAAGAGACTAGCGCCTATACGCAGTATTTT. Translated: CASSKETSAYTQYF. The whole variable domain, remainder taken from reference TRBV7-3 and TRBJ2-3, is GAGVSQTPSNKVTEKGKYVELRCDPISGHTALYWYRQSLGQGPEFLIYFQGTGAADDSGLPNDRFFAVRPEGSVSTLKIQRTERGDSAVYLCASSKETSAYTQYFGPGTRLTVL.

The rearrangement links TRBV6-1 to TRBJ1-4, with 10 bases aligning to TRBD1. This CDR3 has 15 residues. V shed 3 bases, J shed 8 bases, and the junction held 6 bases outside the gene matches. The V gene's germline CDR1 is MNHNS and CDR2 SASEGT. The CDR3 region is CASSEPGQGLEKLFF. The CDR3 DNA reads TGTGCCAGCAGTGAGCCGGGACAGGGGCTCGAAAAACTGTTTTTT.

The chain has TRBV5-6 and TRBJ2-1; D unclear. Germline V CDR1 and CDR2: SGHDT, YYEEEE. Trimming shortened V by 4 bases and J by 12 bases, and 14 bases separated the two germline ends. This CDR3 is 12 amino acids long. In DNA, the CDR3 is TGTGCCAGCAGCCCGGGTGATCTCGGGCAGTTCTTC. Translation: CASSPGDLGQFF.

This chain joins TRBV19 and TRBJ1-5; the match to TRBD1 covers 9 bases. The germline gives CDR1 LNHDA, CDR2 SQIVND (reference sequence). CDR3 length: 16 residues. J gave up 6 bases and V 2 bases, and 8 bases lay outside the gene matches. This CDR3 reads CASSIPGTGKGQPQHF. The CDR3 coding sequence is TGTGCCAGTAGTATACCCGGGACAGGGAAGGGTCAGCCCCAGCATTTT.

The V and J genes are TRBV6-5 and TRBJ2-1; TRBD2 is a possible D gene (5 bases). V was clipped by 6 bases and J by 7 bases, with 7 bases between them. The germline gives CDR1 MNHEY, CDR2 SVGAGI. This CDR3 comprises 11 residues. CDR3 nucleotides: TGTGCCAGCAGGGGCGGGAATGAGCAGTTCTTC. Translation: CASRGGNEQFF.

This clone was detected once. The CDR3 here is CAWSPDYIYNEQFF. CDR3 nucleotide sequence: TGTGCCTGGAGTCCGGACTATATATACAATGAGCAGTTCTTC. J is TRBJ2-1 and V is TRBV30; tentative D call: TRBD2 (6 bases). V lost 2 bases to trimming and J lost 4 bases, with 12 bases between them. There are 14 residues in the CDR3. Germline values: CDR1 GTSNPN, CDR2 SVGIG (reference sequence).

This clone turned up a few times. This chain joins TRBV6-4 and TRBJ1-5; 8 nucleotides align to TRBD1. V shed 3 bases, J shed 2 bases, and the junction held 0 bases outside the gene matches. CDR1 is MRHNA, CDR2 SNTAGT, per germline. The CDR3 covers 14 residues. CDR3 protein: CASSEGQGNQPQHF. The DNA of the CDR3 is TGTGCCAGCAGTGAGGGACAGGGCAATCAGCCCCAGCATTTT.

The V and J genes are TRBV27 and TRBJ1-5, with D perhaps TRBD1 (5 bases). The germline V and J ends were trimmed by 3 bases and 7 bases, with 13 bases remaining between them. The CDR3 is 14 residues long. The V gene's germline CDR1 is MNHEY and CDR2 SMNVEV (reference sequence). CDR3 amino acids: CASSLAGLEQPQHF. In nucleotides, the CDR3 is TGTGCCAGCAGTTTGGCAGGGTTGGAGCAGCCCCAGCATTTT.

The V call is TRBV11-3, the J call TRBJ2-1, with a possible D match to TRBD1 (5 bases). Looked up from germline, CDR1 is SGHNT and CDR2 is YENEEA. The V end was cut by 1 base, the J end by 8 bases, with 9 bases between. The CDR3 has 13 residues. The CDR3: CASSLAGADEQFF. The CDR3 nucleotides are TGTGCCAGCAGCTTAGCTGGGGCGGATGAGCAGTTCTTC.

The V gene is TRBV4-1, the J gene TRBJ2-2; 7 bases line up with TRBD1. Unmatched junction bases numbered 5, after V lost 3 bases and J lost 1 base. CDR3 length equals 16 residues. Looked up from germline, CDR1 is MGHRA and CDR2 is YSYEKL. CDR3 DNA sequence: TGCGCCAGCAGCCAGAGGGGACAGCTGAACACCGGGGAGCTGTTTTTT. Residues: CASSQRGQLNTGELFF.

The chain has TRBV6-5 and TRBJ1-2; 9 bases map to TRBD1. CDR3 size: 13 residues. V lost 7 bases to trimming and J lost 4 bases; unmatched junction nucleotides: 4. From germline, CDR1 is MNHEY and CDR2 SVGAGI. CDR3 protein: CASTTGGGYGYTF. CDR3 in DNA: TGTGCCAGCACCACAGGGGGCGGCTATGGCTACACCTTC.

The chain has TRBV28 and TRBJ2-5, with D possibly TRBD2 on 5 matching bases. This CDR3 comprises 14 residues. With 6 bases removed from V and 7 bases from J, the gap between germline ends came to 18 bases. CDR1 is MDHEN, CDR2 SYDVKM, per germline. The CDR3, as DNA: TGTGCCAGCAGCCCCCCGGCCCGGGGTTGGACCCAGTACTTC. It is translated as CASSPPARGWTQYF.

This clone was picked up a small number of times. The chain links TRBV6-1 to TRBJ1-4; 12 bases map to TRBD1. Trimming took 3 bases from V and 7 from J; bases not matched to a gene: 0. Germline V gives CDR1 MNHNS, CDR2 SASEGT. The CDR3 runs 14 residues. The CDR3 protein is CASSEGQGAEKLFF. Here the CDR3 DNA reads TGTGCCAGCAGTGAGGGACAGGGGGCTGAAAAACTGTTTTTT.